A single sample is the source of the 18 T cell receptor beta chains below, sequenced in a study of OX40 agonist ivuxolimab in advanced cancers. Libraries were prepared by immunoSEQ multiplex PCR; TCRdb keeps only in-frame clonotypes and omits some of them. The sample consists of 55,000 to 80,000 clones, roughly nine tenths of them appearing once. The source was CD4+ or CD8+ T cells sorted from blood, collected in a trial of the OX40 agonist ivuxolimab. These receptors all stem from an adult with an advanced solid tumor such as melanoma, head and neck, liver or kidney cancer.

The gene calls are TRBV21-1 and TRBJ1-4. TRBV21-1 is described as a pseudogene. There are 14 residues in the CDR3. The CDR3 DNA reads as TGTGCCAGCAGCAAAGATCCGGTCCTAGAAAAACTGTTTTTT. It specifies CASSKDPVLEKLFF.

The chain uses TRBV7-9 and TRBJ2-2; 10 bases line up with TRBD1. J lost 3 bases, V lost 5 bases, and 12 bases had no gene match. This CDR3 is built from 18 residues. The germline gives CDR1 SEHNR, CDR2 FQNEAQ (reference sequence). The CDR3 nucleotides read TGTGCCAGCAGCCGTGGACAGGGGGTTTCGAGGGACACCGGGGAGCTGTTTTTT. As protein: CASSRGQGVSRDTGELFF.

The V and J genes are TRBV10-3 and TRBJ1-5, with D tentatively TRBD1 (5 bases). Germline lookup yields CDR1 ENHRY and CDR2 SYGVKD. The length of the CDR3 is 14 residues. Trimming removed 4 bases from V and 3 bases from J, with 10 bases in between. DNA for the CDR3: TGTGCCATCAGTGGAAGAGGGGACAATCAGCCCCAGCATTTT. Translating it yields CAISGRGDNQPQHF.

CDR3 protein: CASSLLAGNTIYF. Written as DNA, the CDR3 is TGTGCCAGCAGCCTTCTCGCTGGAAACACCATATATTTT. The chain recombines TRBV7-6 with TRBJ1-3; the D is unclear. Trimming shortened V by 5 bases and J by 2 bases, and 7 bases separated the two germline ends. The CDR3 runs 13 residues. The germline CDR1 and CDR2 sequences are SGHVS and FNYEAQ.

The CDR3 region has the DNA TGTGCCAGCAGCTTAGCGCAGCGACTAGCGGGTTCGAGCTCCTACAATGAGCAGTTCTTC. This encodes CASSLAQRLAGSSSYNEQFF. The V and J genes are TRBV7-6 and TRBJ2-1; 10 nucleotides agree with TRBD2. V lost 0 bases, J lost 0 bases, and 11 bases stayed unmatched. Per germline, CDR1 SGHVS and CDR2 FNYEAQ. CDR3 length: 20 amino acids.

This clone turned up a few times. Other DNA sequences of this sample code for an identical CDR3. CDR3 residues: CASSLGTVNSPLHF. The DNA of the CDR3 is TGTGCCAGCAGCTTAGGGACAGTTAATTCACCCCTCCACTTT. The chain couples TRBV7-2 to TRBJ1-6; D is perhaps TRBD1 (6 bases). This CDR3 has 14 residues. Trimming shortened V by 1 base and J by 6 bases, and 7 bases separated the two germline ends. Germline V gives CDR1 SGHTA, CDR2 FQGNSA. Supplemented by reference TRBV7-2 and TRBJ1-6, the full variable domain reads GAGVSQSPSNKVTEKGKDVELRCDPISGHTALYWYRQSLGQGLEFLIYFQGNSAPDKSGLPSDRFSAERTGGSVSTLTIQRTQQEDSAVYLCASSLGTVNSPLHFGNGTRLTVT.

In DNA, the CDR3 is TGCGCCAGCAGCCAAGCTCAGGCAGATACGCAGTATTTT. This translates into CASSQAQADTQYF. The gene calls are TRBV4-3 and TRBJ2-3; no firm D call. CDR1 LGHNA and CDR2 YSLEER come from the germline V gene. Trimming took 1 base from V and 4 from J, leaving 6 bases between them. The CDR3 covers 13 residues.

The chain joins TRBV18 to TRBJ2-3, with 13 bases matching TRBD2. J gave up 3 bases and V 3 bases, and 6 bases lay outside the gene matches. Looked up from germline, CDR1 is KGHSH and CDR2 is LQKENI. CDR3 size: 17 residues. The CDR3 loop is CASSPRGLAGVTDTQYF. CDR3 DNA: TGTGCCAGCTCACCTAGAGGACTAGCGGGAGTTACAGATACGCAGTATTTT.

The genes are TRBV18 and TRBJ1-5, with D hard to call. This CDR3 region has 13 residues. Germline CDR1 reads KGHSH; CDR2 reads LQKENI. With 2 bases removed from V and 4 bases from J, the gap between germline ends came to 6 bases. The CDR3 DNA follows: TGTGCCAGCTCACCAGGGAAGAATCAGCCCCAGCATTTT. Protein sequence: CASSPGKNQPQHF.

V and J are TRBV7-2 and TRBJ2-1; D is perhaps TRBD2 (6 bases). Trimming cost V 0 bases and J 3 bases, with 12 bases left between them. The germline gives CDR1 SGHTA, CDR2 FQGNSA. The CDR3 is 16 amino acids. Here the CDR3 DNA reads TGTGCCAGCAGCTTAGCCTCGGGACTGGTCTACAATGAGCAGTTCTTC. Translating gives CASSLASGLVYNEQFF.

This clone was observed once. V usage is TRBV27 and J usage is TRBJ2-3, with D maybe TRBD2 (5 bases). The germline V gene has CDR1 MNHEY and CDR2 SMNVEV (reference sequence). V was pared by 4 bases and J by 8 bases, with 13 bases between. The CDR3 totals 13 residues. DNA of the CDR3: TGTGCCAGCAGTTCGGGATTAATGGCTACGCAGTATTTT. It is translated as CASSSGLMATQYF.

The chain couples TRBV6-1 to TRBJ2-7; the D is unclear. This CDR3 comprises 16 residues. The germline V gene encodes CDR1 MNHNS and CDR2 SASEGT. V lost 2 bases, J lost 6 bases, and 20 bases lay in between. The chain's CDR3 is CASSESMTTPYAEQYF. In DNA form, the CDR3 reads TGTGCCAGCAGTGAATCGATGACAACCCCTTACGCCGAGCAGTACTTC.

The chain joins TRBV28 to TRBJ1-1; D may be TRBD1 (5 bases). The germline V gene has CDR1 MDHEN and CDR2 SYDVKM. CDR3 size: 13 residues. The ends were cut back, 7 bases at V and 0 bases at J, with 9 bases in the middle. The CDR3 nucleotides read TGTGCCAGCAAAGACAGCATGAACACTGAAGCTTTCTTT. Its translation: CASKDSMNTEAFF.

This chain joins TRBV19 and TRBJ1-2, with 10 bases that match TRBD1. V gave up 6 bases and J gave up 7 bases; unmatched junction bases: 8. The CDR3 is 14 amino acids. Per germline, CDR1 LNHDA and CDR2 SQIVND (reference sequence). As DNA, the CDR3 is TGTGCCAGTAGCACCGGGACAGGGGTCTCTGGCTACACCTTC. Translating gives CASSTGTGVSGYTF.

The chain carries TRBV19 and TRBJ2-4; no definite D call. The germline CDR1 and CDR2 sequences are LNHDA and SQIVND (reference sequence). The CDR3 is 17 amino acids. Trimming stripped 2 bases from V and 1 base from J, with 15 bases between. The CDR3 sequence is CASSIIPSPQAKNIQYF. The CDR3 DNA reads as TGTGCCAGTAGTATAATCCCCTCCCCTCAGGCCAAAAACATTCAGTACTTC. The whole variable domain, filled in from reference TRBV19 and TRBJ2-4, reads DGGITQSPKYLFRKEGQNVTLSCEQNLNHDAMYWYRQDPGQGLRLIYYSQIVNDFQKGDIAEGYSVSREKKESFPLTVTSAQKNPTAFYLCASSIIPSPQAKNIQYFGAGTRLSVL.

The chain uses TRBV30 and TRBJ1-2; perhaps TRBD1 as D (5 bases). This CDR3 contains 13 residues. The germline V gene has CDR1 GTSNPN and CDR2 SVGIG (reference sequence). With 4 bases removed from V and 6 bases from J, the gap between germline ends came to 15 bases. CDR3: CAWTGNGGHGYTF. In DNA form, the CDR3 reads TGTGCCTGGACAGGGAATGGCGGCCATGGCTACACCTTC.

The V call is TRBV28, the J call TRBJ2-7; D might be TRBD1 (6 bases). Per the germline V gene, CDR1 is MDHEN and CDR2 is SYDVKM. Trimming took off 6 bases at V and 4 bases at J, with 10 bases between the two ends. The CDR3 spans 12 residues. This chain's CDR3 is CASRKQGYEQYF. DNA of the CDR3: TGTGCCAGCAGGAAACAGGGATACGAGCAGTACTTC.

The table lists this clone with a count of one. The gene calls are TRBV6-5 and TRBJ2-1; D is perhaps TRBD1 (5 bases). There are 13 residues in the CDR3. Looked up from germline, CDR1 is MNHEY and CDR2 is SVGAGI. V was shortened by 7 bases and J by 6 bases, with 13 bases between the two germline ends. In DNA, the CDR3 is TGTGCCAGCAAAAGGGGAAGCTCCAATGAGCAGTTCTTC. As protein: CASKRGSSNEQFF.